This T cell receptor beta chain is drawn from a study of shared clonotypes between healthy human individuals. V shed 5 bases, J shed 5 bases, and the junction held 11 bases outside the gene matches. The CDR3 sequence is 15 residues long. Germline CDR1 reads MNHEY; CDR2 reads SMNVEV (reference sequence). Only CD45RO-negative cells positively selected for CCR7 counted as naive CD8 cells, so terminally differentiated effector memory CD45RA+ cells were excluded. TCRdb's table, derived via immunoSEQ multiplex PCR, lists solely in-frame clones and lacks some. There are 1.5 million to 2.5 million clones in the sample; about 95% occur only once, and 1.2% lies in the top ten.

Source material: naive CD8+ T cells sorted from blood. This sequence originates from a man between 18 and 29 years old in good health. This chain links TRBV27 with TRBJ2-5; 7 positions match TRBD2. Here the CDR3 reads CASSISGGQFETQYF. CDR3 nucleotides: TGTGCCAGCAGTATCTCGGGGGGTCAGTTTGAGACCCAGTACTTC.